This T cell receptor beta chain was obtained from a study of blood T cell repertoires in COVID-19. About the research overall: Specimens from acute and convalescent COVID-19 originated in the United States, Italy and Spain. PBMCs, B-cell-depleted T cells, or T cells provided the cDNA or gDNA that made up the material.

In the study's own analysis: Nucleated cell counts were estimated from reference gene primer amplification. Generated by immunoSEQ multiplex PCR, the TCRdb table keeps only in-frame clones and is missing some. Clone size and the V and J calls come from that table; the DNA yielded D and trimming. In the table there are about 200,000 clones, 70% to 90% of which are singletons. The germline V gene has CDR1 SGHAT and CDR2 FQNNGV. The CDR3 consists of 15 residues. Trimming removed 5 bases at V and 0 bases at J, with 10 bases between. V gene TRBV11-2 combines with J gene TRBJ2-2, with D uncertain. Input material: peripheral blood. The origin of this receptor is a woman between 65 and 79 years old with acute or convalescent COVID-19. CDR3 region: CASSPLATNTGELFF. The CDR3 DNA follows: TGTGCCAGCAGCCCGCTCGCGACGAACACCGGGGAGCTGTTTTTT.